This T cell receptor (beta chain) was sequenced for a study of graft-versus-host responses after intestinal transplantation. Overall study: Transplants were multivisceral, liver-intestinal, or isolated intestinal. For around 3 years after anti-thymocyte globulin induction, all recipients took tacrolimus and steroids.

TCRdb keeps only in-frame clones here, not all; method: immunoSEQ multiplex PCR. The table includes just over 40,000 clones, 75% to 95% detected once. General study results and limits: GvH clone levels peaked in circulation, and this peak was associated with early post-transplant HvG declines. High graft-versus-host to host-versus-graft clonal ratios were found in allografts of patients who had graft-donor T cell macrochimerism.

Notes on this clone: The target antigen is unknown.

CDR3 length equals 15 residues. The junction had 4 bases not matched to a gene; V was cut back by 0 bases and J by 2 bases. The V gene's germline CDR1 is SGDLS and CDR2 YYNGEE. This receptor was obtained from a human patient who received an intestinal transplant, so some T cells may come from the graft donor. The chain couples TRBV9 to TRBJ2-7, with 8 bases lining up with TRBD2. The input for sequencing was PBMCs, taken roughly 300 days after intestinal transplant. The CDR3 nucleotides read TGTGCCAGCAGCGTAGCGGGAGGGATCACCTACGAGCAGTACTTC. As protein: CASSVAGGITYEQYF.